The 7 T cell receptor beta chains below were found in one sample sequenced in a study of T cell responses to AZD1222 COVID-19 vaccine (dated by TCRdb to the early 2020s). The method behind the library was the immunoSEQ multiplex PCR assay. Not all clones reach the TCRdb copy of this immuneACCESS table, which keeps in-frame sequences only. Checked studies attribute under half of the gap to unresolved V genes and leave the rest unexplained. The sample table shows some 130,000 clones, and 90% to 95% are seen once. The top ten hold 6% to 7% of the sample. Per the publication, the time point label means: about 28 days (+/-7) after the second vaccine dose. Sequencing used peripheral blood, obtained 28 days after the second AZD1222 dose. These receptor sequences come from an adult who received the AZD1222 COVID-19 vaccine.

The V and J genes are TRBV18 and TRBJ1-1; possible D gene TRBD1, 5 bases. From germline, CDR1 is KGHSH and CDR2 LQKENI. The CDR3 is 15 amino acids. The V gene lost 0 bases and the J gene lost 0 bases, with 8 bases spanning the gap. The CDR3 here is CASSPPGLMNTEAFF. CDR3 in DNA: TGTGCCAGCTCACCACCGGGGCTCATGAACACTGAAGCTTTCTTT.

V and J are TRBV12-3 or TRBV12-4 and TRBJ1-2; possibly TRBD1 for D (5 bases). V was cut by 5 bases and J by 4 bases, with 11 bases left in between. The CDR3 is 13 amino acids. The CDR3 DNA sequence: TGTGCCAGCAGTCCTCGGGGGATCTATGGCTACACCTTC. Translated, it gives CASSPRGIYGYTF.

This clone was seen once. The chain uses TRBV7-2 and TRBJ1-4; D gene ambiguous. This CDR3 comprises 16 residues. CDR1 is SGHTA and CDR2 is FQGNSA in the germline V gene. V was shortened by 5 bases and J by 0 bases, with 13 bases between the two germline ends. The CDR3 here is CASSLGRKATNEKLFF. CDR3 DNA: TGTGCCAGCAGCCTAGGGAGAAAGGCAACTAATGAAAAACTGTTTTTT.

This rearrangement joins TRBV6-1 to TRBJ1-6; TRBD1 might be the D (5 bases). The germline gives CDR1 MNHNS, CDR2 SASEGT. This CDR3 spans 15 amino acids. The V end lost 3 bases, the J end lost 5 bases, and 11 bases lay between the germline ends. The CDR3 loop reads CASSEQEGDNSPLHF. CDR3 DNA: TGTGCCAGCAGTGAGCAGGAAGGGGATAATTCACCCCTCCACTTT.

The chain combines TRBV6-4 with TRBJ2-2; 9 bases are shared with TRBD1. Germline V CDR1 and CDR2: MRHNA, SNTAGT. The V segment lost 3 bases and the J segment 3 bases; nucleotides outside the gene matches: 11. The CDR3 runs 18 residues. Here the CDR3 reads CASSEDLVRDRDTGELFF. DNA of the CDR3: TGTGCCAGCAGTGAAGATCTCGTGAGGGACAGGGACACCGGGGAGCTGTTTTTT.

A single count supports this clone. The chain carries TRBV28 and TRBJ1-2; D is uncertain. The CDR3 sequence is 11 residues long. V was clipped by 7 bases and J by 6 bases, with 9 bases between them. Germline lookup yields CDR1 MDHEN and CDR2 SYDVKM. CDR3 loop: CASTVGDGYTF. As DNA, the CDR3 is TGTGCCAGCACAGTGGGAGATGGCTACACCTTC.

The genes are TRBV19 and TRBJ1-5; 10 bases fit TRBD1. J gave up 7 bases and V 5 bases, and 5 bases lay outside the gene matches. CDR3 size: 14 residues. CDR1 and CDR2 (germline): LNHDA, SQIVND (reference sequence). CDR3 residues: CASSPGQGGQPQHF. CDR3 sequence (DNA): TGTGCCAGTAGTCCAGGACAGGGGGGCCAGCCCCAGCATTTT.